This paragraph reports one TCR beta chain. The CDR3 has 11 residues. V gave up 8 bases and J gave up 7 bases, with 12 bases separating them. The germline CDR1 and CDR2 sequences are SQVTM and ANQGSEA. These data are taken from a study of sequential checkpoint blockade in melanoma. The sample's treatment: randomized to nivolumab then ipilimumab (arm A) or the reverse (arm B). The table came from immunoSEQ multiplex PCR; TCRdb's copy has only in-frame clones and leaves some out. The data show 20,000 to 25,000 clones, more than 80% seen once. The specimen was CD8+ T cells sorted from blood (inferred from file names), collected from a patient given nivolumab and ipilimumab in sequence. The chain employs TRBV29-1 and TRBJ2-1, with a tentative D call TRBD1 (5 bases). This clonotype originated in a human donor with melanoma. The CDR3 DNA reads as TGCAGCACTTACAGGATAAATGAGCAGTTCTTC. It yields the protein CSTYRINEQFF.